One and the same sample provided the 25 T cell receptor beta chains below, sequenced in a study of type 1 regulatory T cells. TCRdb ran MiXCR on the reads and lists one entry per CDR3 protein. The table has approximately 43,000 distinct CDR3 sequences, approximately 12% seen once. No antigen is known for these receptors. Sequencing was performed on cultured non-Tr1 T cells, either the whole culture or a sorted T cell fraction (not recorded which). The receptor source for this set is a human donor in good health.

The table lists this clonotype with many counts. CDR3 coding DNA: TGTGCCAGCAGTTTGGCCCAGACAGGAGAAAGGGAAAAACTGTTTTTT. It encodes CASSLAQTGEREKLFF. J is TRBJ1-4 and V is TRBV28, with TRBD1 as a possible D gene (6 bases). Germline V gene lookup returns CDR1 MDHEN and CDR2 SYDVKM. This CDR3 spans 16 amino acids. V lost 3 bases, J lost 8 bases, and 19 bases lay in between. Complete variable domain (other parts from reference TRBV28 and TRBJ1-4): DVKVTQSSRYLVKRTGEKVFLECVQDMDHENMFWYRQDPGLGLRLIYFSYDVKMKEKGDIPEGYSVSREKKERFSLILESASTNQTSMYLCASSLAQTGEREKLFFGSGTQLSVL.

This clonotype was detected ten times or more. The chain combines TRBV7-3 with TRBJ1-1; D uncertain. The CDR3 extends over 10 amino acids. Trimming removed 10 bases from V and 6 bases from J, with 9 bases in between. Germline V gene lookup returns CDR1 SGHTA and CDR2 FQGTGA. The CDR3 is CATWVAEAFF. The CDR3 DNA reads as TGTGCCACGTGGGTTGCTGAAGCTTTCTTT.

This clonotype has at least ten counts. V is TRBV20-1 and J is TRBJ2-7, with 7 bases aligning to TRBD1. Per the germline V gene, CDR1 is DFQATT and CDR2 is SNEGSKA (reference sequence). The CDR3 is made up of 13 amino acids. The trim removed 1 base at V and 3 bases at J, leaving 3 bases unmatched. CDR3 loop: CSARGQGVYEQYF. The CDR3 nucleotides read TGCAGTGCTAGAGGGCAGGGGGTCTACGAGCAGTACTTC.

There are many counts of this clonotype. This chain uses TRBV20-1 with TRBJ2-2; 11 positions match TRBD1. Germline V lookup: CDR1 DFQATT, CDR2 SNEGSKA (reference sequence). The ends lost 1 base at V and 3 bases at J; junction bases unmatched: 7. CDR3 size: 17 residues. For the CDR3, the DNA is TGCAGTGCTAGAGTTGCCCCGGGACAGGGGGACACCGGGGAGCTGTTTTTT. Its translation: CSARVAPGQGDTGELFF.

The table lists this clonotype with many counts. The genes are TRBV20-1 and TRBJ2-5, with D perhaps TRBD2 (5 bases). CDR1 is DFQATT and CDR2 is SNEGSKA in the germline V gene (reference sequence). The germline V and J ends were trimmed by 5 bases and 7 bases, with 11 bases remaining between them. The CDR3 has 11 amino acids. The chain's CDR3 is CSAPHEGTQYF. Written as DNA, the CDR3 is TGCAGTGCTCCTCATGAGGGGACCCAGTACTTC.

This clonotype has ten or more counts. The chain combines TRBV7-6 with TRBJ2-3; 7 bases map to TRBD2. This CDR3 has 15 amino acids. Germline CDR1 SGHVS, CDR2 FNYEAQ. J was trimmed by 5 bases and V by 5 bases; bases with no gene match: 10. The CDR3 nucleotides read TGTGCCAGCAGCCTGACTAGCTCTCGAGGAGATACGCAGTATTTT. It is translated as CASSLTSSRGDTQYF.

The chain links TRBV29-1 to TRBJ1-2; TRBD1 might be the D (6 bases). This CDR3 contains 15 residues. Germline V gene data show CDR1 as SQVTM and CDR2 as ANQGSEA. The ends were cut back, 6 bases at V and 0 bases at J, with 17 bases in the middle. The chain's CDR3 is CSVEPGRTANYGYTF. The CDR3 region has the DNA TGCAGCGTAGAGCCGGGACGGACAGCTAACTATGGCTACACCTTC.

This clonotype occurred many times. In DNA, the CDR3 is TGCGCCAGCAGCTTGTTCATCACCGGGGAGCTGTTTTTT. Its translation is CASSLFITGELFF. V usage is TRBV5-1 and J usage is TRBJ2-2; D remains unclear. In germline, CDR1 is SGHRS, CDR2 YFSETQ. V dropped 1 base and J dropped 4 bases, with 5 bases sitting between them. CDR3 size: 13 residues.

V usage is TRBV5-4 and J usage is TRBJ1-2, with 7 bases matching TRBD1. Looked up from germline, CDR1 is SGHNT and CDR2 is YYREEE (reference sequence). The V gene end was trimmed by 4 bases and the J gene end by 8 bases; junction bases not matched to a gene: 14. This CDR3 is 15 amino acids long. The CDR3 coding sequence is TGTGCCAGCAGCCCAGGGACAGAGCCCACGAGAGGCTACACCTTC. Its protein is CASSPGTEPTRGYTF.

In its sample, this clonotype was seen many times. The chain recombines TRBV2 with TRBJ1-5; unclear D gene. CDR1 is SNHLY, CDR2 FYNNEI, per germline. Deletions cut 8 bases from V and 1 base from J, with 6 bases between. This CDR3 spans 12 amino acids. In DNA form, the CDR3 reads TGTGCCAGCGGGTCCAGCAATCAGCCCCAGCATTTT. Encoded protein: CASGSSNQPQHF.

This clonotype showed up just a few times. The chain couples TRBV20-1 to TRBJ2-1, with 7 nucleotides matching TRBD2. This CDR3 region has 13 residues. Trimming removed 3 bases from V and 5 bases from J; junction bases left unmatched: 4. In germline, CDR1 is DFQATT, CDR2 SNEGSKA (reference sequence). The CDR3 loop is CSASGLADNEQFF. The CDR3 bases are TGCAGTGCTAGTGGTCTAGCGGACAATGAGCAGTTCTTC.

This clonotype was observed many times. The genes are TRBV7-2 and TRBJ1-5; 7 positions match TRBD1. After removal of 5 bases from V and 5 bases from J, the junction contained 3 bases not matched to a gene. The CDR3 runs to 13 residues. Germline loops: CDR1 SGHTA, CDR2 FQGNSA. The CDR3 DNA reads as TGTGCCAGCAGCAACAGGGGTGATCAGCCCCAGCATTTT. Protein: CASSNRGDQPQHF.

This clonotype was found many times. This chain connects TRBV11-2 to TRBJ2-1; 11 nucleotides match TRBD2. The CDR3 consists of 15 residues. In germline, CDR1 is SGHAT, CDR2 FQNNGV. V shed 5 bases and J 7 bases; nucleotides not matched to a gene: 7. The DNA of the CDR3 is TGTGCCAGCAGCCTGACTAGCGGGGCCTGGAATGAGCAGTTCTTC. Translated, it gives CASSLTSGAWNEQFF.

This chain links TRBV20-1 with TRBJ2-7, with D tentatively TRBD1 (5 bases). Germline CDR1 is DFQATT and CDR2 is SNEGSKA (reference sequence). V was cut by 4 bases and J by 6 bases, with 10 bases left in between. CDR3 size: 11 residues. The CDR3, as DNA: TGCAGTGCTAAACACAGGATCGAGCAGTACTTC. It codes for CSAKHRIEQYF.

The CDR3, as DNA: TGTGCCAGCAGCTCATTTACAGGGGGCGTTGAGCAGTTCTTC. Residues: CASSSFTGGVEQFF. This rearrangement joins TRBV7-9 to TRBJ2-1; TRBD1 aligns across 9 bases. The CDR3 runs 14 residues. Germline CDR1 SEHNR, CDR2 FQNEAQ (reference sequence). After removal of 4 bases from V and 9 bases from J, the junction contained 7 bases not matched to a gene.

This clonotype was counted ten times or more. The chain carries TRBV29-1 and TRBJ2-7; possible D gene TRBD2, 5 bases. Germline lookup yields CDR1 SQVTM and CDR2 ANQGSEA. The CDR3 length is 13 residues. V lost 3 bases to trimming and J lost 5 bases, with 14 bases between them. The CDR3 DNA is TGCAGCGTTGATATAGTAGGAGGTAACGAGCAGTACTTC. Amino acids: CSVDIVGGNEQYF.

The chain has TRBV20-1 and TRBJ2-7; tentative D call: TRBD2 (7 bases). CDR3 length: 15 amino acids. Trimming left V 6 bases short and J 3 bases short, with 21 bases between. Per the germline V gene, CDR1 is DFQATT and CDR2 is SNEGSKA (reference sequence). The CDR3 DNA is TGCAGTGCCCACGGGGGGCTTAGCGGACACTACGAGCAGTACTTC. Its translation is CSAHGGLSGHYEQYF.

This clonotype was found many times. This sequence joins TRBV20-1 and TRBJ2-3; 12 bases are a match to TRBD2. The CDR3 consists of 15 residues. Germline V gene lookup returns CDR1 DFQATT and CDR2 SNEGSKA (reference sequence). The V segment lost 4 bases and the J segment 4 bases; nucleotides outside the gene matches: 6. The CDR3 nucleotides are TGCAGTGCTACTAGCGGGAGGGCCAACGCAGATACGCAGTATTTT. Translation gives CSATSGRANADTQYF.

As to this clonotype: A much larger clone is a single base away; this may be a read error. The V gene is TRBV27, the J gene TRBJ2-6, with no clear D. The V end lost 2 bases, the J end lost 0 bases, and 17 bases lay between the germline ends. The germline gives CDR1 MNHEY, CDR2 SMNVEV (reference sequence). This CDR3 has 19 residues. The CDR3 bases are TGTGCCAGCAGTTTAAAAGGGCAGCCGATCTTCTCTGGGGCCAACGTCCTGACTTTC. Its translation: CASSLKGQPIFSGANVLTF.

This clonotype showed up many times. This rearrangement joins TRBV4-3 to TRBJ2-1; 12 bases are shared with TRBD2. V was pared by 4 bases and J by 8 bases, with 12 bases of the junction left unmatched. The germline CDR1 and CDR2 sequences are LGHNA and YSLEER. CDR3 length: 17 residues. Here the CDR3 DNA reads TGCGCCAGCAGCCGGACTCCCCCTAGCGGGAGGGGGGATGAGCAGTTCTTC. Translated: CASSRTPPSGRGDEQFF.

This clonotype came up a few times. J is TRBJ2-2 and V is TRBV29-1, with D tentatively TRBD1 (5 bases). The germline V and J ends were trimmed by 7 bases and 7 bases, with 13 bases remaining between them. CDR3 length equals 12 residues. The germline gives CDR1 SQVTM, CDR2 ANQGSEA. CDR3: CSAAGNGGELFF. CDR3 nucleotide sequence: TGCAGCGCAGCAGGGAATGGCGGGGAGCTGTTTTTT.

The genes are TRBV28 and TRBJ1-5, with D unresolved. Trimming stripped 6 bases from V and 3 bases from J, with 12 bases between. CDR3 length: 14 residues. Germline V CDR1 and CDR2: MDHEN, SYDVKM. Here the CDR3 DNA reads TGTGCCAGCAGACGGGGAGGCTCCAATCAGCCCCAGCATTTT. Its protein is CASRRGGSNQPQHF.

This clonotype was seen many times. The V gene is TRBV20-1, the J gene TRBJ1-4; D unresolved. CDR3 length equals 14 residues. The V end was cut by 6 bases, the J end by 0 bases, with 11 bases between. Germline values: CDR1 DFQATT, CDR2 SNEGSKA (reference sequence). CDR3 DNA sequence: TGCAGTGCCCCGAGGGATGCAACTAATGAAAAACTGTTTTTT. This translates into CSAPRDATNEKLFF.

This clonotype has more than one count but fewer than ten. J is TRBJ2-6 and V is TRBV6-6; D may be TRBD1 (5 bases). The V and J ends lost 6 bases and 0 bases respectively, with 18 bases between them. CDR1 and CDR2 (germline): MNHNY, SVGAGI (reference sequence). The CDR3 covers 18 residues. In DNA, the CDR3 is TGTGCCAGCAGCTCAAACCACAGACAGACCTCTGGGGCCAACGTCCTGACTTTC. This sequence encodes CASSSNHRQTSGANVLTF.

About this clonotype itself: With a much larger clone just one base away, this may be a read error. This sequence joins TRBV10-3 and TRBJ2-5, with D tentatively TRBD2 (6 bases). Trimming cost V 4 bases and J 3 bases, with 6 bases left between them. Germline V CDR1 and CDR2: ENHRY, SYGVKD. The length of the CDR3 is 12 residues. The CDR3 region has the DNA TGTGCCATCAGTGGCGGGGAAGAGACCCAGTACTTC. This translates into CAISGGEETQYF.